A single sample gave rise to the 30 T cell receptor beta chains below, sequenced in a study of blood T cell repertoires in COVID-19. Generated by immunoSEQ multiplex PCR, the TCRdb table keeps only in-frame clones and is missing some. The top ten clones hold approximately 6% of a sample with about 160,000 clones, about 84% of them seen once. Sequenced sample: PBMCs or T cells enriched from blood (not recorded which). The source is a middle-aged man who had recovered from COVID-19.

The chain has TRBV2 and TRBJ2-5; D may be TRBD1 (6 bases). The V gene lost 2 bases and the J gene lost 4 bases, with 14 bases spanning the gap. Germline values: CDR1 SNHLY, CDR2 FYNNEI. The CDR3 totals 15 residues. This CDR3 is CASSERQEGGETQYF. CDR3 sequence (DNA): TGTGCCAGCAGTGAAAGACAGGAAGGTGGAGAGACCCAGTACTTC.

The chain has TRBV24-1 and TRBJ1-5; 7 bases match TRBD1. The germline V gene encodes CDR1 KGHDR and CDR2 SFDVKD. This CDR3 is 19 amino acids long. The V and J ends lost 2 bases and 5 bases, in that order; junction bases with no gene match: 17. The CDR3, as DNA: TGTGCCACCAGTGATTCCACCACCCACGGGACAGATCGTGATCAGCCCCAGCATTTT. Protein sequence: CATSDSTTHGTDRDQPQHF.

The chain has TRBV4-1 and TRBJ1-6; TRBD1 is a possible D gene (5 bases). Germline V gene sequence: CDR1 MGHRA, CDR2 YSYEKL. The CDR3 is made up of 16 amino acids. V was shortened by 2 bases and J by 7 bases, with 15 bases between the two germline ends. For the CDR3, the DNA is TGCGCCAGCAGCCAAATGCCCAGGGAACCAAATTCACCCCTCCACTTT. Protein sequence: CASSQMPREPNSPLHF.

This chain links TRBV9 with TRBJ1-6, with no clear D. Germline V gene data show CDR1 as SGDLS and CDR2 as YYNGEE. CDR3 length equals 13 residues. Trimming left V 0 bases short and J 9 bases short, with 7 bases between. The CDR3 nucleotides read TGTGCCAGCAGCGTAGCTGCAGGTTCACCCCTCCACTTT. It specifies CASSVAAGSPLHF.

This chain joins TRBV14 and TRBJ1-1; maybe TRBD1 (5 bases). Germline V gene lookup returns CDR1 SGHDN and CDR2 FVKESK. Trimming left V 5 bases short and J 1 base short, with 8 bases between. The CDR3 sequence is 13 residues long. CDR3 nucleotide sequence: TGTGCCAGCAGCGCCGACAGGAACACTGAAGCTTTCTTT. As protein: CASSADRNTEAFF.

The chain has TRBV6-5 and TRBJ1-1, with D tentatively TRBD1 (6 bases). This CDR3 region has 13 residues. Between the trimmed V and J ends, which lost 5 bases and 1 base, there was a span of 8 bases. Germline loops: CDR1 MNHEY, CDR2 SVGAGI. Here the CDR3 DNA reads TGTGCCAGCAGTATGACAGGGAACACTGAAGCTTTCTTT. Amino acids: CASSMTGNTEAFF.

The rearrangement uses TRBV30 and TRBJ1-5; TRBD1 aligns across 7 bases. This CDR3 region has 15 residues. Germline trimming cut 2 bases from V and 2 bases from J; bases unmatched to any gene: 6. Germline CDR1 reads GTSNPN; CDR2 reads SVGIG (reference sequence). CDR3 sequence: CAWSMGQSGNQPQHF. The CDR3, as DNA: TGTGCCTGGAGTATGGGACAGTCCGGCAATCAGCCCCAGCATTTT.

The CDR3 reads CASSEFLGLALRGELFF. DNA for the CDR3: TGTGCCAGCAGTGAATTCCTGGGACTAGCCTTAAGGGGGGAGCTGTTTTTT. The rearrangement links TRBV2 to TRBJ2-2; 9 positions match TRBD2. This CDR3 contains 17 residues. Germline values: CDR1 SNHLY, CDR2 FYNNEI. V shed 2 bases and J 8 bases; nucleotides not matched to a gene: 12. The full variable domain, completed using reference TRBV2 and TRBJ2-2, is EPEVTQTPSHQVTQMGQEVILRCVPISNHLYFYWYRQILGQKVEFLVSFYNNEISEKSEIFDDQFSVERPDGSNFTLKIRSTKLEDSAMYFCASSEFLGLALRGELFFGEGSRLTVL.

CDR3 protein: CASSYWAGGHGDTQYF. The CDR3, as DNA: TGTGCCAGCAGTTACTGGGCGGGGGGTCACGGAGATACGCAGTATTTT. The J gene is TRBJ2-3, the V gene TRBV6-5; 8 bases align to TRBD2. The CDR3 is made up of 16 amino acids. V trimming: 1 base; J trimming: 5 bases; junction bases outside the gene matches: 8. Germline loops: CDR1 MNHEY, CDR2 SVGAGI.

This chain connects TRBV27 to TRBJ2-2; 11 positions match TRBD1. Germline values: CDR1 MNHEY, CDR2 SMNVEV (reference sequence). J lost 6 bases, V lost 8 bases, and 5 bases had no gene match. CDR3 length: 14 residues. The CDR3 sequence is CASWRGQGAGELFF. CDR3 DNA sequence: TGTGCCAGCTGGCGGGGACAGGGGGCCGGGGAGCTGTTTTTT.

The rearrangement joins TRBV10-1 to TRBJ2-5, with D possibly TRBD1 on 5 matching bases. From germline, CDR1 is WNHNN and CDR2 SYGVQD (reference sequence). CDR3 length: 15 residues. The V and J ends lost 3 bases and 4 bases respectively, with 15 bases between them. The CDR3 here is CASSEGQGIGETQYF. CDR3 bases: TGCGCCAGCAGTGAAGGGCAGGGAATTGGAGAGACCCAGTACTTC.

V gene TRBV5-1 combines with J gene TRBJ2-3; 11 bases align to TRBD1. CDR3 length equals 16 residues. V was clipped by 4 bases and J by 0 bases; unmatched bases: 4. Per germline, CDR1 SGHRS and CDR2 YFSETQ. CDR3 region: CASSRGQGASTDTQYF. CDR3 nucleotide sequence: TGCGCCAGCAGCCGTGGACAGGGGGCTAGCACAGATACGCAGTATTTT.

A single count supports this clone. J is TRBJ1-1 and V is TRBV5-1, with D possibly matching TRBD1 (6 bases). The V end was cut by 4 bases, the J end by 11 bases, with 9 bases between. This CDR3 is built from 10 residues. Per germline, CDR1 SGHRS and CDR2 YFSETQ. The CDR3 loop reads CASSGDRAFF. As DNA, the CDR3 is TGCGCCAGCAGCGGTGACAGGGCTTTCTTT. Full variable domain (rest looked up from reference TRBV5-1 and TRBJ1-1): KAGVTQTPRYLIKTRGQQVTLSCSPISGHRSVSWYQQTPGQGLQFLFEYFSETQRNKGNFPGRFSGRQFSNSRSEMNVSTLELGDSALYLCASSGDRAFFGQGTRLTVV.

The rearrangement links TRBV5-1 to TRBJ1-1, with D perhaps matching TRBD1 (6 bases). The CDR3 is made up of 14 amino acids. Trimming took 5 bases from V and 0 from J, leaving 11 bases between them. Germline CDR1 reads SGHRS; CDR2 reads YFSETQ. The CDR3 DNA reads TGCGCCAGCAGGCCTGGACAGCTGAACACTGAAGCTTTCTTT. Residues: CASRPGQLNTEAFF.

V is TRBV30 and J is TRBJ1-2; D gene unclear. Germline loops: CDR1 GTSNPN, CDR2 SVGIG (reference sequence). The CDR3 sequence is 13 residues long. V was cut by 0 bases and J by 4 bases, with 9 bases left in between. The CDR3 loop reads CAWSVQILYGYTF. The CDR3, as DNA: TGTGCCTGGAGTGTACAAATTCTCTATGGCTACACCTTC. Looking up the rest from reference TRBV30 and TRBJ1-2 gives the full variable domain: SQTIHQWPATLVQPVGSPLSLECTVEGTSNPNLYWYRQAAGRGLQLLFYSVGIGQISSEVPQNLSASRPQDRQFILSSKKLLLSDSGFYLCAWSVQILYGYTFGSGTRLTVV.

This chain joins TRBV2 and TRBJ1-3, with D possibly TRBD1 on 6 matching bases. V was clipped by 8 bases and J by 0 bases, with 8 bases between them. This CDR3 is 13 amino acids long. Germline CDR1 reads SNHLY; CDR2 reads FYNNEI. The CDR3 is CASQGSSGNTIYF. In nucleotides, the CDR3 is TGTGCCAGCCAGGGGAGCTCTGGAAACACCATATATTTT.

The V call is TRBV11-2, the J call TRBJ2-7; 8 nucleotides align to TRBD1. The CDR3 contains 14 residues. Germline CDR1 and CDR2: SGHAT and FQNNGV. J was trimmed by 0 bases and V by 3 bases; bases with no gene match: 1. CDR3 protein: CASSFGTGSYEQYV. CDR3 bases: TGTGCCAGCAGCTTCGGGACAGGCTCCTACGAGCAGTACGTC.

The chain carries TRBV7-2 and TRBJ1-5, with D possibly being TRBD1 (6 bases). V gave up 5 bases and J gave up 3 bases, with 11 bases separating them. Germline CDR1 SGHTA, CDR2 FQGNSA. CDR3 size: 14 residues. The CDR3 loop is CASSRLGANQPQHF. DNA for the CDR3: TGTGCCAGCAGCCGGTTGGGGGCCAATCAGCCCCAGCATTTT.

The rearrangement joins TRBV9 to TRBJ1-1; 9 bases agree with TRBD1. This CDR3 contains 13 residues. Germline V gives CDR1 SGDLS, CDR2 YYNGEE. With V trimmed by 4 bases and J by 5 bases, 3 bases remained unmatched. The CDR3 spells CASSMDRGTEAFF. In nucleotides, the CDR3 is TGTGCCAGCAGCATGGACAGGGGAACTGAAGCTTTCTTT.

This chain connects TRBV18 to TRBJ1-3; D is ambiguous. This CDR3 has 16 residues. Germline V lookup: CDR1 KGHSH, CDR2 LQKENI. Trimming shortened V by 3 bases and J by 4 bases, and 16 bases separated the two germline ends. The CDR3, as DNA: TGTGCCAGCTCACCTCCGGCTTTACCGGGGGGAAACACCATATATTTT. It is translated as CASSPPALPGGNTIYF.

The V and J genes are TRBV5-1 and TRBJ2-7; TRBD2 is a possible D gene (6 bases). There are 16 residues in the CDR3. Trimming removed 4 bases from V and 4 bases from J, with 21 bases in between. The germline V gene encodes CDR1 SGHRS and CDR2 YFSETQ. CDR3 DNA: TGCGCCAGCAGCCACTGGGCAGCGGGCATGGTGTACGAGCAGTACGTC. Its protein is CASSHWAAGMVYEQYV.

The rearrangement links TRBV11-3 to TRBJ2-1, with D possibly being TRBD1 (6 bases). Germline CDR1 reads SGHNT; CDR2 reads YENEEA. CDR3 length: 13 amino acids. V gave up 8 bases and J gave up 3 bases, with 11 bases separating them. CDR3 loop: CASQEGGYNEQFF. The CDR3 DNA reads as TGTGCCAGCCAGGAAGGGGGCTACAATGAGCAGTTCTTC.

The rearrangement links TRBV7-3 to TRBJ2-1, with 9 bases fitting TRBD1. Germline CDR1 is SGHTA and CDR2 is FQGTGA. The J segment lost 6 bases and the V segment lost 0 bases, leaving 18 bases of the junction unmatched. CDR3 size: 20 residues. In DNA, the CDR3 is TGTGCCAGCAGCTTAACGTCCTGGGGGACTCGGGACAGGGTGACCAATGAGCAGTTCTTC. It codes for CASSLTSWGTRDRVTNEQFF.

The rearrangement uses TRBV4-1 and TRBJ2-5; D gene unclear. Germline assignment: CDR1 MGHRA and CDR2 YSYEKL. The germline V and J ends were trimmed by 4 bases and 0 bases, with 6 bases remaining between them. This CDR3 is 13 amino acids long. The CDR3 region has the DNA TGCGCCAGCAGCCCGAGAGACCAAGAGACCCAGTACTTC. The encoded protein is CASSPRDQETQYF.

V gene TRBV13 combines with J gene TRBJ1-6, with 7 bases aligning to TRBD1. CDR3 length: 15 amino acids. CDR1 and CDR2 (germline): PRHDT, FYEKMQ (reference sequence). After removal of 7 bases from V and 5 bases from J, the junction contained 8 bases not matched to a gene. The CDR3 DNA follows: TGTGCCAGCACACCGACAGGGAAGAATAATTCACCCCTCCACTTT. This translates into CASTPTGKNNSPLHF.

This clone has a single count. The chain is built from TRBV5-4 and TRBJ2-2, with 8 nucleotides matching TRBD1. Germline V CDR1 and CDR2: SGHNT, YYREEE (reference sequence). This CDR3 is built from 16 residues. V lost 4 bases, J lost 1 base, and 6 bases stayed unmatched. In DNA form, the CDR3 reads TGTGCCAGCAGCCGAAAACAGGGGGGGAACACCGGGGAGCTGTTTTTT. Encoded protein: CASSRKQGGNTGELFF.

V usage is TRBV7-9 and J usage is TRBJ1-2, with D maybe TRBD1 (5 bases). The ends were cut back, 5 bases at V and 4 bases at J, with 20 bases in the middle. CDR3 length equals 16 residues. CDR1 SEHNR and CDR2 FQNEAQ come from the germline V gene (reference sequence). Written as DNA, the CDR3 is TGTGCCAGCAGCGACCTTAGGTGGGGGGGGATCTATGGCTACACCTTC. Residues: CASSDLRWGGIYGYTF.

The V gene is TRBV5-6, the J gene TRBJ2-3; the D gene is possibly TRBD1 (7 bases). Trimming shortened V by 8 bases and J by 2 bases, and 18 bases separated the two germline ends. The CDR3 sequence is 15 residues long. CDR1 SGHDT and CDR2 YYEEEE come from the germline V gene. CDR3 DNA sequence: TGTGCCAGTACTAGACAGGGACTCAACACAGATACGCAGTATTTT. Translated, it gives CASTRQGLNTDTQYF.

The CDR3 DNA reads as TGTGCCAGTCCTACTCTGAGCTCCTACAATGAGCAGTTCTTC. This translates into CASPTLSSYNEQFF. The chain recombines TRBV19 with TRBJ2-1; D unclear. The ends were cut back, 8 bases at V and 0 bases at J, with 11 bases in the middle. CDR1 LNHDA and CDR2 SQIVND come from the germline V gene (reference sequence). The CDR3 runs 14 residues.

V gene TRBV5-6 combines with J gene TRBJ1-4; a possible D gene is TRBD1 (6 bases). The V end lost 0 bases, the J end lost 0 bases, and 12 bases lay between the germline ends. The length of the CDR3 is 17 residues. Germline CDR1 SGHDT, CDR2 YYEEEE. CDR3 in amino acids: CASSLGQGSPTNEKLFF. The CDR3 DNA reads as TGTGCCAGCAGCTTGGGTCAGGGGAGCCCAACTAATGAAAAACTGTTTTTT.